These 24 T cell receptor beta chains originate from one sample sequenced in a study of multiple sclerosis patients with progressive multifocal leukoencephalopathy. Only in-frame clones appear in the TCRdb table, and some are missing; sequencing was by immunoSEQ multiplex PCR. The repertoire includes 29,000 or so clones, 85% to 90% of them detected once, and less than 1.6% sits in the top ten. Specified time point: five to six months of natalizumab therapy. Sequencing used PBMCs, obtained from a patient treated with natalizumab. These receptors were collected from a human donor with multiple sclerosis.

The chain uses TRBV10-3 and TRBJ2-3, with D unclear. This CDR3 comprises 15 residues. V was trimmed by 0 bases and J by 6 bases, leaving 13 bases between them. Germline lookup yields CDR1 ENHRY and CDR2 SYGVKD. The CDR3 loop is CAISESPGLEDTQYF. The CDR3 DNA is TGTGCCATCAGTGAGTCTCCGGGTTTAGAGGATACGCAGTATTTT.

This clone was detected once. V gene TRBV2 combines with J gene TRBJ1-2; maybe TRBD1 (6 bases). The CDR3 is 15 residues long. Germline V gives CDR1 SNHLY, CDR2 FYNNEI. The ends were cut back, 3 bases at V and 4 bases at J, with 15 bases in the middle. This CDR3 reads CASSESGAGGYGYTF. The CDR3 nucleotides read TGTGCCAGCAGTGAGTCAGGGGCTGGGGGCTATGGCTACACCTTC.

V is TRBV29-1 and J is TRBJ2-2; TRBD1 agrees at 8 bases. CDR1 and CDR2 from the germline V gene are SQVTM and ANQGSEA. The CDR3 loop spans 14 amino acids. V trimming: 6 bases; J trimming: 3 bases; junction bases outside the gene matches: 6. CDR3 in amino acids: CSVELDRDTGELFF. For the CDR3, the DNA is TGCAGCGTGGAGTTGGACAGGGACACCGGGGAGCTGTTTTTT.

The V and J genes are TRBV15 and TRBJ2-1; TRBD2 aligns across 7 bases. In germline, CDR1 is LNHNV, CDR2 YYDKDF (reference sequence). There are 12 residues in the CDR3. The junction had 9 bases not matched to a gene; V was cut back by 5 bases and J by 14 bases. The CDR3 is CATSLVAGAEFF. CDR3 bases: TGTGCCACCAGCCTCGTGGCGGGAGCGGAGTTCTTC.

This chain links TRBV5-6 with TRBJ1-4, with a tentative D call TRBD1 (5 bases). Trimming took off 4 bases at V and 7 bases at J, with 20 bases between the two ends. This CDR3 comprises 16 residues. CDR1 SGHDT and CDR2 YYEEEE come from the germline V gene. The CDR3 is CASSLLGTGQGEKLFF. The CDR3 DNA reads as TGTGCCAGCAGCCTACTTGGGACGGGCCAAGGTGAAAAACTGTTTTTT.

The chain combines TRBV7-8 with TRBJ2-1; unclear D gene. The CDR3 contains 16 residues. The germline CDR1 and CDR2 sequences are SGHVS and FQNEAQ. The germline V and J ends were trimmed by 3 bases and 1 base, with 13 bases remaining between them. The CDR3 spells CASSFGSAGSYNEQFF. The CDR3, as DNA: TGTGCCAGCAGCTTTGGGTCCGCTGGGTCCTACAATGAGCAGTTCTTC.

Regarding this clone: An end of the junction does not agree with germline; a read error may underlie this. The gene calls are TRBV7-9 and TRBJ2-2; D unclear. The CDR3 is 12 amino acids. CDR1 is SEHNR and CDR2 is FQNEAQ in the germline V gene (reference sequence). The CDR3 loop reads CASSLNAGELFF. CDR3 in DNA: TGTGCCAGCAGCTTGAACGCCGGGGAGCTGTTTTTT.

The J gene is TRBJ1-1, the V gene TRBV6-5; D is unclear. Per germline, CDR1 MNHEY and CDR2 SVGAGI. V was clipped by 2 bases and J by 1 base, with 11 bases between them. The length of the CDR3 is 15 residues. CDR3 amino acids: CASSYQDKGNTEAFF. The CDR3 coding sequence is TGTGCCAGCAGTTACCAAGACAAGGGGAACACTGAAGCTTTCTTT.

This chain links TRBV13 with TRBJ1-1; maybe TRBD1 (6 bases). Trimming cost V 2 bases and J 7 bases, with 14 bases left between them. Looked up from germline, CDR1 is PRHDT and CDR2 is FYEKMQ (reference sequence). The CDR3 is 14 amino acids. CDR3 coding DNA: TGTGCCAGCAGCTTATTGGGTTGGGGGCATGAAGCTTTCTTT. This codes for CASSLLGWGHEAFF.

This chain joins TRBV19 and TRBJ2-1, with 7 bases aligning to TRBD2. J gave up 9 bases and V 5 bases, and 10 bases lay outside the gene matches. Germline CDR1 is LNHDA and CDR2 is SQIVND (reference sequence). The CDR3 is 14 amino acids. CDR3: CASSAKVGLSEQFF. In DNA form, the CDR3 reads TGTGCCAGTAGTGCAAAAGTGGGACTAAGTGAGCAGTTCTTC.

The J gene is TRBJ1-1, the V gene TRBV5-4; D is undetermined. V was clipped by 4 bases and J by 6 bases, with 16 bases between them. This CDR3 comprises 14 residues. CDR1 is SGHNT, CDR2 YYREEE, per germline (reference sequence). The CDR3 reads CASSPYARDAEAFF. The CDR3 coding sequence is TGTGCCAGCAGCCCTTACGCGAGGGATGCTGAAGCTTTCTTT. Variable domain in full (rest from reference TRBV5-4 and TRBJ1-1): ETGVTQSPTHLIKTRGQQVTLRCSSQSGHNTVSWYQQALGQGPQFIFQYYREEENGRGNFPPRFSGLQFPNYSSELNVNALELDDSALYLCASSPYARDAEAFFGQGTRLTVV.

This rearrangement joins TRBV6-1 to TRBJ2-3; weak D call: TRBD2 (6 bases). V gave up 0 bases and J gave up 0 bases, with 7 bases separating them. The CDR3 spans 15 residues. Germline lookup yields CDR1 MNHNS and CDR2 SASEGT. CDR3 DNA sequence: TGTGCCAGCAGTGAAGCGGGGGGAAGCACAGATACGCAGTATTTT. This gives the protein CASSEAGGSTDTQYF.

The chain couples TRBV28 to TRBJ2-2, with TRBD2 matching 7 bases. The CDR3 has 16 amino acids. In germline, CDR1 is MDHEN, CDR2 SYDVKM. V trimming: 5 bases; J trimming: 5 bases; junction bases outside the gene matches: 11. CDR3 sequence reads: CASSPPGTKKTGELFF. The CDR3 bases are TGTGCCAGCAGTCCACCCGGGACTAAAAAAACCGGGGAGCTGTTTTTT.

The chain uses TRBV4-1 and TRBJ2-1; 8 nucleotides align to TRBD2. The CDR3 sequence is 16 residues long. The germline gives CDR1 MGHRA, CDR2 YSYEKL. Trimming at V came to 0 bases and at J to 7 bases, leaving 8 bases not matched to a gene. CDR3 nucleotides: TGCGCCAGCAGCCAAGATTACGGGAGGGGACCTAATGAGCAGTTCTTC. Translation gives CASSQDYGRGPNEQFF.

V and J are TRBV19 and TRBJ1-5; 10 positions match TRBD1. Per the germline V gene, CDR1 is LNHDA and CDR2 is SQIVND (reference sequence). Trimming cost V 3 bases and J 6 bases; bases outside gene matches: 17. This CDR3 region has 19 residues. The CDR3 sequence is CASSISDRGRRSQSQPQHF. The CDR3 DNA reads as TGTGCCAGTAGTATCAGTGACAGGGGGCGAAGATCACAGAGTCAGCCCCAGCATTTT.

The rearrangement uses TRBV29-1 and TRBJ2-7; 8 bases agree with TRBD1. V shed 6 bases, J shed 4 bases, and the junction held 14 bases outside the gene matches. This CDR3 has 15 residues. The germline CDR1 and CDR2 sequences are SQVTM and ANQGSEA. This CDR3 reads CSVGQAITPGYEQYF. For the CDR3, the DNA is TGCAGCGTGGGACAGGCGATTACCCCGGGGTACGAGCAGTACTTC.

This clone was detected only once. The CDR3 region has the DNA TGTGCCAGTAGTATTGTATCGGGTCGCACGGGCTACACCTTC. This translates into CASSIVSGRTGYTF. The V gene is TRBV19, the J gene TRBJ1-2; D gene unclear. Trimming removed 3 bases from V and 8 bases from J, with 16 bases in between. The CDR3 has 14 residues. Germline V gene data show CDR1 as LNHDA and CDR2 as SQIVND (reference sequence).

This chain links TRBV5-1 with TRBJ2-2, with D maybe TRBD2 (6 bases). The V gene's germline CDR1 is SGHRS and CDR2 YFSETQ. This CDR3 is 16 amino acids long. Trimming took off 4 bases at V and 6 bases at J, with 19 bases between the two ends. CDR3 residues: CASSKVSGDEAGELFF. The CDR3 DNA reads as TGCGCCAGCAGCAAAGTCTCGGGAGATGAGGCCGGGGAGCTGTTTTTT.

Written as DNA, the CDR3 is TGTGCCAGCAGTACCCCCCAGGGCACCATATATTTT. Its translation: CASSTPQGTIYF. This sequence joins TRBV11-2 and TRBJ1-3; maybe TRBD1 (5 bases). The CDR3 has 12 residues. The ends were cut back, 6 bases at V and 9 bases at J, with 12 bases in the middle. The V gene's germline CDR1 is SGHAT and CDR2 FQNNGV.

The chain combines TRBV18 with TRBJ2-3; D call uncertain. CDR1 is KGHSH and CDR2 is LQKENI in the germline V gene. V was clipped by 3 bases and J by 0 bases, with 7 bases between them. The CDR3 consists of 14 residues. CDR3 coding DNA: TGTGCCAGCTCACCCCTGAGTAGCACAGATACGCAGTATTTT. Translating it yields CASSPLSSTDTQYF.

The chain combines TRBV11-2 with TRBJ2-1, with D perhaps matching TRBD2 (5 bases). The CDR3 is 12 residues long. V lost 5 bases to trimming and J lost 3 bases, with 5 bases between them. Germline V gene data show CDR1 as SGHAT and CDR2 as FQNNGV. CDR3 protein: CASSEGYNEQFF. DNA of the CDR3: TGTGCCAGCAGCGAGGGCTACAATGAGCAGTTCTTC.

This clone has only one observation. The chain uses TRBV7-9 and TRBJ1-3, with 10 bases lining up with TRBD1. Germline trimming cut 5 bases from V and 6 bases from J; bases unmatched to any gene: 7. CDR1 is SEHNR, CDR2 FQNEAQ, per germline (reference sequence). This CDR3 is built from 15 residues. The CDR3 loop reads CASSISGTGVNTIYF. CDR3 nucleotide sequence: TGTGCCAGCAGCATATCCGGGACAGGGGTAAACACCATATATTTT.

The rearrangement uses TRBV4-3 and TRBJ1-2; no reliable D call. The CDR3 covers 12 residues. V gave up 3 bases and J gave up 6 bases, with 8 bases separating them. The germline gives CDR1 LGHNA, CDR2 YSLEER. The CDR3 DNA sequence: TGCGCCAGCAGCCATATTGTGGATGGCTACACCTTC. It specifies CASSHIVDGYTF.

V gene TRBV27 combines with J gene TRBJ2-7, with no clear D. The CDR3 totals 16 residues. CDR1 is MNHEY and CDR2 is SMNVEV in the germline V gene (reference sequence). V lost 0 bases, J lost 2 bases, and 14 bases lay in between. CDR3 DNA sequence: TGTGCCAGCAGTTTATCGGTGTCTGGTTTGGCCTACGAGCAGTACTTC. Translating gives CASSLSVSGLAYEQYF.